This entry lists 7 T cell receptor beta chains sequenced from one sample in a study of metastatic and nonmetastatic thyroid tumors. TCRdb re-processed the PCR reads through MiXCR. The sample yields some 30,000 clones, under 14% seen once. Among the patients, none had received any treatment before thyroid surgery. The sequenced sample consisted of blood. These receptors were obtained from a female donor with papillary thyroid cancer or a benign thyroid nodule (not recorded which). Some clones in this sample may be carry-over from other donors' samples.

This clone was counted many times. The genes are TRBV19 and TRBJ1-2, with a weak D call TRBD1 (5 bases). The CDR3 is made up of 14 amino acids. V was shortened by 3 bases and J by 2 bases, with 10 bases between the two germline ends. Germline V lookup: CDR1 LNHDA, CDR2 SQIVND (reference sequence). The CDR3: CASSIWGSNYGYTF. DNA for the CDR3: TGTGCCAGTAGTATTTGGGGGTCCAACTATGGCTACACCTTC.

This clone has ten or more counts. The chain is built from TRBV5-1 and TRBJ2-3, with D perhaps being TRBD1 or TRBD2 (5 bases each). V was cut by 4 bases and J by 4 bases, with 19 bases left in between. Germline CDR1 reads SGHRS; CDR2 reads YFSETQ. The CDR3 spans 16 residues. The CDR3 region is CASSPGRNGIADTQYF. For the CDR3, the DNA is TGCGCCAGCAGCCCGGGACGGAACGGGATTGCAGATACGCAGTATTTT.

This clone was seen a handful of times. The junction and the germline gene differ at one end; a read error may be behind it. This rearrangement joins TRBV28 to TRBJ2-7; D is perhaps TRBD2 (6 bases). The CDR3 is 14 amino acids. CDR1 is MDHEN and CDR2 is SYDVKM in the germline V gene. The CDR3 coding sequence is TGTGCCAGAAGTTTGGAGGGGACCGAATACGAGCAGTACTTC. Translating it yields CARSLEGTEYEQYF. Full variable domain (rest looked up from reference TRBV28 and TRBJ2-7): DVKVTQSSRYLVKRTGEKVFLECVQDMDHENMFWYRQDPGLGLRLIYFSYDVKMKEKGDIPEGYSVSREKKERFSLILESASTNQTSMYLCARSLEGTEYEQYFGPGTRLTVT.

This clone has ten or more counts. V usage is TRBV4-3 and J usage is TRBJ2-3, with 7 bases matching TRBD2. V was pared by 1 base and J by 1 base, with 8 bases of the junction left unmatched. CDR3 size: 17 residues. Per the germline V gene, CDR1 is LGHNA and CDR2 is YSLEER. This CDR3 reads CASSQASGGPGTDTQYF. The CDR3 DNA reads TGCGCCAGCAGCCAAGCCTCGGGGGGACCAGGCACAGATACGCAGTATTTT.

The sample holds many counts of this clone. J is TRBJ2-3 and V is TRBV24-1, with a weak D call TRBD1 (5 bases). This CDR3 region has 15 residues. V was pared by 7 bases and J by 2 bases, with 15 bases between. Germline V gene sequence: CDR1 KGHDR, CDR2 SFDVKD. CDR3 nucleotide sequence: TGTGCCACCAGACAGGCCGGGCAGGCCACAGATACGCAGTATTTT. Residues: CATRQAGQATDTQYF.

This clone was observed many times. The J gene is TRBJ2-5, the V gene TRBV4-2; 7 bases fit TRBD2. V was pared by 1 base and J by 5 bases, with 16 bases of the junction left unmatched. The CDR3 is 18 residues long. Germline V lookup: CDR1 LGHNA, CDR2 YNFKEQ. The CDR3 spells CASSQVGDGGSAQETQYF. The CDR3 nucleotides read TGTGCCAGCAGCCAAGTTGGCGACGGGGGGTCTGCCCAGGAGACCCAGTACTTC.

The sample holds many counts of this clone. The chain couples TRBV6-2 or TRBV6-3 to TRBJ1-2, with 7 bases aligning to TRBD1. CDR3 size: 14 residues. With V trimmed by 8 bases and J by 4 bases, 10 bases remained unmatched. Germline loops: CDR1 MNHEY, CDR2 SVGEGT. The CDR3 bases are TGTGCCAGCCGTATGGCCGGGACAGCCTATGGCTACACCTTC. Translated, it gives CASRMAGTAYGYTF.